The rows below give T cell receptor beta chains drawn from one sample of a study of blood T cells in healthy people across ages. TCRdb independently ran MiXCR on the 5' RACE reads; one entry per CDR3 protein. The table has hundreds of thousands of distinct CDR3 sequences, 49% seen once. Sequencing was performed on blood. These receptors were collected from an older woman in good health. CDR3s include the opening cysteine and the closing phenylalanine or tryptophan. D genes are given only for firm matches. Expanded clones are given a class, and other clones once, few, many or no size at all.

D gene,clone size,V gene,J gene,CDR3 DNA,CDR3 protein
-,few,TRBV20-1,TRBJ1-1,TGCAGTGCTCCTACAACGAACACTGAAGCTTTCTTT,CSAPTTNTEAFF
TRBD1,-,TRBV20-1,TRBJ2-7,TGCAGTGCTAGAGATTTGGGACAGGGGTCCCCCTACGAGCAGTACTTC,CSARDLGQGSPYEQYF
-,-,TRBV6-2/TRBV6-3,TRBJ2-1,TGTGCCAGCAGCACCGCAAGGGTTAGCGGAGCAAGCTCCTACAATGAGCAGTTCTTC,CASSTARVSGASSYNEQFF
TRBD1,-,TRBV5-4,TRBJ1-1,TGTACCAGCAGCTTGACAGGGGGCCGTGAAGCTTTCTTT,CTSSLTGGREAFF
-,-,TRBV20-1,TRBJ2-2,TGCAGTGCCGAGAACCTCGAGGGCACCGGGGAGCTGTTTTTT,CSAENLEGTGELFF
-,-,TRBV7-2,TRBJ2-5,TGTGCCAGCAGCTTATCATCAGGTTATGAGACCCAGTACTTC,CASSLSSGYETQYF
TRBD1,-,TRBV5-1,TRBJ2-6,TGCGCCAGCAGCTTACTGACAGGGGTTACCAACGTCCTGACTTTC,CASSLLTGVTNVLTF
TRBD2,-,TRBV7-2,TRBJ2-7,TGTGCCAGCAGCTTATCGGGAGCGGGAGGGCGCGAGCAGTACTTC,CASSLSGAGGREQYF
TRBD2,few,TRBV7-2,TRBJ2-3,TGTGCCAGCAGCTCTCAGCGGGGGGCCGCGGATACGCAGTATTTT,CASSSQRGAADTQYF
TRBD1,many,TRBV4-3,TRBJ2-7,TGCGCCAGCAGCCAAGTGACAGGGGCCTACGAGCAGTACTTC,CASSQVTGAYEQYF
-,-,TRBV5-1,TRBJ2-1,TGCGCCAGCAGCTATACTAGGGGGAGTGATGAGCAGTTCTTC,CASSYTRGSDEQFF
TRBD2,-,TRBV29-1,TRBJ2-2,TGCAGCGTTGGGACTAGTTTGAACACCGGGGAGCTGTTTTTT,CSVGTSLNTGELFF
TRBD2,-,TRBV7-8,TRBJ2-7,TGTGCCAGCAGCTTAGCGAGGCCGGGACTAGCGGGAGTTCGCTCATCATACGAGCAGTACTTC,CASSLARPGLAGVRSSYEQYF
-,few,TRBV4-2,TRBJ1-5,TGTGCCAGCAGCCAAGGGGACGTTTCCCCCCAGCATTTT,CASSQGDVSPQHF
-,-,TRBV20-1,TRBJ1-4,TGCAGTGCTGATGAAGGGGGTACTAATGAAAAACTGTTTTTT,CSADEGGTNEKLFF
-,-,TRBV20-1,TRBJ2-5,TGCAGTGCTAGGGGATCAAAAGAGACCCAGTACTTC,CSARGSKETQYF
TRBD2,-,TRBV5-5,TRBJ2-5,TGTGCCAGCAGCTTGCAATGGCTAGCGGGAGTTGGAACCCAGTACTTC,CASSLQWLAGVGTQYF
TRBD1,-,TRBV3-1,TRBJ1-1,TGTGCCAGCAGCCAAAGGGACAGCGACACTGAAGCTTTCTTT,CASSQRDSDTEAFF
TRBD1,-,TRBV4-2,TRBJ1-1,TGTGCCAGCAGCCAACCGACAGGGGCTAACACTGAAGCTTTCTTT,CASSQPTGANTEAFF
-,-,TRBV7-3,TRBJ2-7,TGTGCCAGCAGCGTAATGGCGGGCTACGAGCAGTACTTC,CASSVMAGYEQYF
TRBD2,-,TRBV19,TRBJ2-1,TGTGCCATTCCGACTAGCGGAGAATACAATGAGCAGTTCTTC,CAIPTSGEYNEQFF
TRBD1,-,TRBV28,TRBJ2-7,TGTGCCAGCAGTGAAACGGGACAGGTTGAGTACTTC,CASSETGQVEYF
TRBD2,few,TRBV9,TRBJ2-5,TGTGCCAGCAGCGTAGGGGGGACTAGCGGGAGCGATGGGTTTTTGGAGACCCAGTACTTC,CASSVGGTSGSDGFLETQYF
-,-,TRBV12-3/TRBV12-4,TRBJ2-1,TGTGCCAGCAGTTTATTAACTGAGCAGTTCTTC,CASSLLTEQFF
-,few,TRBV7-9,TRBJ2-5,TGTGCCAGCAGCTTAGCGGTACAGGTCTCGACCCAGTACTTC,CASSLAVQVSTQYF
TRBD2,-,TRBV7-2,TRBJ2-7,TGTGCCAGCAGGGTAGCGGGAAACTCCTACAATGAGCAGTACTTC,CASRVAGNSYNEQYF
TRBD2,-,TRBV5-1,TRBJ2-1,TGCGCCAGCAGCGGTGGGACTACCATCCGTGAGCAGTTCTTC,CASSGGTTIREQFF
-,few,TRBV7-9,TRBJ2-1,TGTGCCAGCAGCTTAAGGGGCGGGAATCCTTCCAAATACAATGAGCAGTTCTTC,CASSLRGGNPSKYNEQFF
TRBD2,-,TRBV5-1,TRBJ2-1,TGCGCCAGCAGCCTTACCGGGACTAGGTACAATGAGCAGTTCTTC,CASSLTGTRYNEQFF
-,-,TRBV4-3,TRBJ2-7,TGCGCCAGCAGCCAAGATTTACTAGCCACCTACGAGCAGTACTTC,CASSQDLLATYEQYF
-,few,TRBV2,TRBJ2-3,TGTGCCACCCGTGGGCAGGGTACAGATACGCAGTATTTT,CATRGQGTDTQYF
-,-,TRBV20-1,TRBJ1-2,TGCAGTGCTAGCCCCTATCGGGGGTATGGCTACACCTTC,CSASPYRGYGYTF
-,-,TRBV6-9,TRBJ2-5,TGTGCCAGCTGGGGACCCAAAGGCGTGGAGACCCAGTACTTC,CASWGPKGVETQYF
-,few,TRBV11-2,TRBJ1-1,TGTGCCAGCAGCGAACGGAAGGCGAACACTGAAGCTTTCTTT,CASSERKANTEAFF
-,-,TRBV6-2/TRBV6-3,TRBJ2-7,TGTGCCAGCAGTAACCCGGGGACACCTCTTTCCTACGAGCAGTACTTC,CASSNPGTPLSYEQYF
TRBD1,few,TRBV11-3,TRBJ2-1,TGTGCCAGCAGCTTAGGGGACAGGGCTTCCGATGAGCAGTTCTTC,CASSLGDRASDEQFF
TRBD1,-,TRBV7-2,TRBJ2-1,TGTGCCAGCAGCCGGACAGGGTATGAGCAGTTCTTC,CASSRTGYEQFF
-,-,TRBV6-2/TRBV6-3,TRBJ1-5,TGTGCCAGCAGCCGGGAGAGGGACCCCAGTAGCAATCAGCCCCAGCATTTT,CASSRERDPSSNQPQHF
-,-,TRBV20-1,TRBJ1-6,TGCAGTGGTACGACAGGCCCTTGGGCCTATAATTCACCCCTCCACTTT,CSGTTGPWAYNSPLHF
-,-,TRBV28,TRBJ2-3,TGTGCCAGCAGTATCCCAGATACGCAGTATTTT,CASSIPDTQYF
-,-,TRBV27,TRBJ2-2,TGTGCCAGCAGTTTAATGGACACGAACACCGGGGAGCTGTTTTTT,CASSLMDTNTGELFF
-,many,TRBV4-2,TRBJ2-7,TGTGCCAGCAGCCAACAAGCCGGGACTGACACCTACGAGCAGTACTTC,CASSQQAGTDTYEQYF
-,-,TRBV5-4,TRBJ1-1,TGTGCCAGCAGTAGGGGGTTTCAAGCGGCGGTCACTGAAGCTTTCTTT,CASSRGFQAAVTEAFF
-,-,TRBV20-1,TRBJ1-4,TGCAGTGCGATAGCGGGAACGAATGAAAAACTGTTTTTT,CSAIAGTNEKLFF
-,few,TRBV6-1,TRBJ1-6,TGTGCCAGCAGTGAAGATTCACCCCTCCACTTT,CASSEDSPLHF
-,few,TRBV7-2,TRBJ2-1,TGTGCCAGCAGCTTTGGCGGGAGTAGGGGGGATGAGCAGTTCTTC,CASSFGGSRGDEQFF
-,-,TRBV7-2,TRBJ2-7,TGTGCCAGCAGCGTAGCACTGACTTACAATGAGCAGTACTTC,CASSVALTYNEQYF
TRBD2,-,TRBV6-2/TRBV6-3,TRBJ2-3,TGTGCCAGCAGTGTACTAGCGGGAGCAACAGATACGCAGTATTTT,CASSVLAGATDTQYF